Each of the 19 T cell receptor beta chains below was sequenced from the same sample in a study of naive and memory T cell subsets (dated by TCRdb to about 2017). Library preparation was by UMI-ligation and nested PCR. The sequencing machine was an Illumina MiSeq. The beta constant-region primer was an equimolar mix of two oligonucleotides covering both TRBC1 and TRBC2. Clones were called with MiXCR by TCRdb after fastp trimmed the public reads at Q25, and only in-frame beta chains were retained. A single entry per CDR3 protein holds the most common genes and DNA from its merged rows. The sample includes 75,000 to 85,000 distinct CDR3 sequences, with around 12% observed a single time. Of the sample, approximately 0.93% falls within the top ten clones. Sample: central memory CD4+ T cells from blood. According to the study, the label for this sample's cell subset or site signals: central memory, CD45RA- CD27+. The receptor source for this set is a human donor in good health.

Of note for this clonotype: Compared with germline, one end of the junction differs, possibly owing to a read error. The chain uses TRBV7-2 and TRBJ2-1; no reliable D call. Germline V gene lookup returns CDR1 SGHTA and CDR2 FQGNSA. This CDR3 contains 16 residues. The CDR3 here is CASSSGPERSFNEQFF. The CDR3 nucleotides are TGTGCCAGCAGCTCCGGCCCGGAGAGGTCCTTCAATGAGCAGTTCTTC.

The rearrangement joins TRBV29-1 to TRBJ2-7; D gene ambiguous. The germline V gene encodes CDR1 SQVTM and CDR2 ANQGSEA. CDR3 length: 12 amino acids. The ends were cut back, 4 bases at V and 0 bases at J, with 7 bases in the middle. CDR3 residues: CSVVDTSYEQYF. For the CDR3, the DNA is TGCAGCGTTGTTGACACCTCCTACGAGCAGTACTTC.

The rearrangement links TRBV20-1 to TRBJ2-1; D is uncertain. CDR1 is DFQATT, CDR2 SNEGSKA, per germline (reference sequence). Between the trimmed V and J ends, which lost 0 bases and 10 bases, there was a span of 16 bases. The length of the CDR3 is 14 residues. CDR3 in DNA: TGCAGTGCTAGAGATGGGTACGGATCATGGGAGCAGTTCTTC. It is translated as CSARDGYGSWEQFF.

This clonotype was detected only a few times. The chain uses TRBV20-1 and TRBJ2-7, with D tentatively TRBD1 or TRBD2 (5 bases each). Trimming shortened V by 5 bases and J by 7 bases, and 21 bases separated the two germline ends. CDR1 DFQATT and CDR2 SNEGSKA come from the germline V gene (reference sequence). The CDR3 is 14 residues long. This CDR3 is CSAPPGRALGEQYF. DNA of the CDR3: TGCAGTGCTCCCCCGGGACGCGCGTTGGGAGAGCAGTACTTC.

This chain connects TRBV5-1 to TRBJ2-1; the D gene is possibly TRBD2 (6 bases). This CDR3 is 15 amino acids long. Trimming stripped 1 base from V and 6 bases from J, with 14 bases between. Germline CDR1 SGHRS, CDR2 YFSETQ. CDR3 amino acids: CASSLYQRVSNEQFF. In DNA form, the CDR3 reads TGCGCCAGCAGCTTGTACCAGCGGGTTAGCAATGAGCAGTTCTTC.

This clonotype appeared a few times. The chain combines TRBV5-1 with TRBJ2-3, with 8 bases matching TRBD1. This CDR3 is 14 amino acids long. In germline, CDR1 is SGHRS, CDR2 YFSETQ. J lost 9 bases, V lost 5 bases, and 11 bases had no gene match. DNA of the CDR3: TGCGCCAGCAGTAAGGGACAGGCCTTTCTGACGCAGTATTTT. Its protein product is CASSKGQAFLTQYF.

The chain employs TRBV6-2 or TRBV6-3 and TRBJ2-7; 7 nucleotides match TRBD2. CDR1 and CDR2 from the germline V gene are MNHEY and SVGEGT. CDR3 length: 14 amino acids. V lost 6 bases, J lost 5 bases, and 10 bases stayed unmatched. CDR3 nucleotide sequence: TGTGCCAGCAGCGCCGCGGGACTAATCAACGAGCAGTACTTC. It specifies CASSAAGLINEQYF.

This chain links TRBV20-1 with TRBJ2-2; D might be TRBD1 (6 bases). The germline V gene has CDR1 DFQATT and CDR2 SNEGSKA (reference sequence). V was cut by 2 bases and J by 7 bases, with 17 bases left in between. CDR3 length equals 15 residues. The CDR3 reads CSARKTGQYYGELFF. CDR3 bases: TGCAGTGCTAGAAAGACGGGACAATATTACGGGGAGCTGTTTTTT.

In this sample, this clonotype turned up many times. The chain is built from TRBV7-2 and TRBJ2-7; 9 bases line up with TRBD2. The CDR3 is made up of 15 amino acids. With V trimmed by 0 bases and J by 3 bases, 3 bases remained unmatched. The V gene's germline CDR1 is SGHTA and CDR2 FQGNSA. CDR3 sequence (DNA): TGTGCCAGCAGCTTAGCTAGCGGGAGTATCTACGAGCAGTACTTC. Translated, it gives CASSLASGSIYEQYF.

The CDR3 DNA follows: TGTGCCAGCAGCTACGGGGACACCGGGGAGCTGTTTTTT. Encoded protein: CASSYGDTGELFF. The chain joins TRBV5-6 to TRBJ2-2, with a weak D call TRBD2 (5 bases). The CDR3 loop spans 13 amino acids. Trimming took off 3 bases at V and 3 bases at J, with 6 bases between the two ends. Germline lookup yields CDR1 SGHDT and CDR2 YYEEEE.

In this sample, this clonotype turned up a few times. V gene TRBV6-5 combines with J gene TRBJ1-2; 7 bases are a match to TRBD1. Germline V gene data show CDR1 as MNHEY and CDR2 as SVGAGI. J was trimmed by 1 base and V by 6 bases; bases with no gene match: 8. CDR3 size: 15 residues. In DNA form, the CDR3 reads TGTGCCAGCAGCAAAGAACGACAGGGTAACTATGGCTACACCTTC. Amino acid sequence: CASSKERQGNYGYTF.

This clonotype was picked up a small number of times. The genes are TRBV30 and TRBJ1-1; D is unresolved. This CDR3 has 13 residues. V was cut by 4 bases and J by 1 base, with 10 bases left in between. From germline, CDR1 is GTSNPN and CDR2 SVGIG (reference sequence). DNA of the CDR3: TGTGCCTGGAAACGTGGTGCGAACACTGAAGCTTTCTTT. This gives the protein CAWKRGANTEAFF.

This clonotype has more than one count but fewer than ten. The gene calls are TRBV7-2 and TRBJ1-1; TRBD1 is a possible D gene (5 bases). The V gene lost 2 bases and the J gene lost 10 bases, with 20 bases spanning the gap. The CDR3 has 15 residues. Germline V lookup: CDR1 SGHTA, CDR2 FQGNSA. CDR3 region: CASSLLGGGGRGAFF. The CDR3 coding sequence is TGTGCCAGCAGCTTACTTGGTGGCGGGGGTAGGGGAGCTTTCTTT.

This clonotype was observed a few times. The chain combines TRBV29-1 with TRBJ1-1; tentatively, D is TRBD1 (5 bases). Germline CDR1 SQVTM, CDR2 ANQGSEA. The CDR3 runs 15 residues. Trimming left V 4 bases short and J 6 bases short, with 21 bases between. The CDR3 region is CSVGGTDTFIAEAFF. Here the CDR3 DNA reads TGCAGCGTTGGAGGGACTGACACGTTCATAGCTGAAGCTTTCTTT.

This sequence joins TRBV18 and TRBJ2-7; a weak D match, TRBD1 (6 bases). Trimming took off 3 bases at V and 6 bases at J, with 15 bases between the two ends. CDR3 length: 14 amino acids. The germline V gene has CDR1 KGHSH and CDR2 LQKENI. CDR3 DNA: TGTGCCAGCTCACCCCGGGACACGGAATCCGAGCAGTACTTC. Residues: CASSPRDTESEQYF.

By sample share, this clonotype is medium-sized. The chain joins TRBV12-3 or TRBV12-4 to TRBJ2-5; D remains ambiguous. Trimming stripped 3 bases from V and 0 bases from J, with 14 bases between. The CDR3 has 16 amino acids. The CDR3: CASSFNSARYQETQYF. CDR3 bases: TGTGCCAGCAGTTTTAATTCTGCAAGGTACCAAGAGACCCAGTACTTC.

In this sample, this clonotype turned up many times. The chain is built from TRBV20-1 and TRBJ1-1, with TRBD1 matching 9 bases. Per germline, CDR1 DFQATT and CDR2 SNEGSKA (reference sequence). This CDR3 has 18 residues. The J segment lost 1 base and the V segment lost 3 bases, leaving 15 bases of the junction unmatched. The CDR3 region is CSASHMGRDRVRNTEAFF. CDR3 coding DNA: TGCAGTGCTAGTCACATGGGGCGGGACAGGGTGAGGAACACTGAAGCTTTCTTT.

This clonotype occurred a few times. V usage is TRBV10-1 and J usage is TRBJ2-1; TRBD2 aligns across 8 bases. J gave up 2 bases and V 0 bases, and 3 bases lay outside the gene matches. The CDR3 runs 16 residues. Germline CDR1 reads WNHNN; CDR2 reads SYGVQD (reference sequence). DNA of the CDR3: TGCGCCAGCAGTGAGTCCGTAGCGGGGACCTACAATGAGCAGTTCTTC. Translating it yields CASSESVAGTYNEQFF.

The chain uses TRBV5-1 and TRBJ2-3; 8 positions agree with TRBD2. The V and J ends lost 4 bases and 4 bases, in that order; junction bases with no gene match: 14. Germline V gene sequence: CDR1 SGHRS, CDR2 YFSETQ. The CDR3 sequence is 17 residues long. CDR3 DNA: TGCGCCAGCAGCCGGGGGGGGCTGAGGGCCACATCAGATACGCAGTATTTT. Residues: CASSRGGLRATSDTQYF.